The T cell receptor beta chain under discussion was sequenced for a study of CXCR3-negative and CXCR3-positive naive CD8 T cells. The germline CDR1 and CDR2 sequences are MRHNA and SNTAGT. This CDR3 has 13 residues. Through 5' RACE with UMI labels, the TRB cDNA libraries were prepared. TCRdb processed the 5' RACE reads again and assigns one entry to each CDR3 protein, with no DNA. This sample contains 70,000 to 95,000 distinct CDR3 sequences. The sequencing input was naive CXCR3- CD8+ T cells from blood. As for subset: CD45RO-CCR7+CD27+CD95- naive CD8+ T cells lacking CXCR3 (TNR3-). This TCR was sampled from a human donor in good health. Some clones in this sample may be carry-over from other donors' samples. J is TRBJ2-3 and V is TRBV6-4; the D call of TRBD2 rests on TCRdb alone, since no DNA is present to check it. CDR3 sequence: CASSGGATDTQYF.